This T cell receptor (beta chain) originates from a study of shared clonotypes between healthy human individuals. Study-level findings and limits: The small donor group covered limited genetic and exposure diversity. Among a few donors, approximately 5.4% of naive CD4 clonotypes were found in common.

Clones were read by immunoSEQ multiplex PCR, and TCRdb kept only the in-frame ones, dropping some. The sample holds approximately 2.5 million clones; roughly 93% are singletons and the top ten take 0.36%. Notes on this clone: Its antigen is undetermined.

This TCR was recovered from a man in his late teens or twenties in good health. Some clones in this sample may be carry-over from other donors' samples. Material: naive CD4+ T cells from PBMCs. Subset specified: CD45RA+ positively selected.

CDR3 protein: CARTPELEIYEQYF. The CDR3 coding sequence is TGTGCCAGAACACCCGAACTAGAGATCTACGAGCAGTACTTC. The rearrangement joins TRBV28 to TRBJ2-7; possibly TRBD2 for D (5 bases). CDR1 MDHEN and CDR2 SYDVKM come from the germline V gene. Trimming took off 9 bases at V and 3 bases at J, with 18 bases between the two ends. The CDR3 contains 14 residues.